Below are 21 T cell receptor beta chains sequenced from a single sample in a study of cytomegalovirus exposure and HLA in healthy donors. PCR involved 60 Vbeta and 13 Jbeta primers. Only in-frame clones appear in the TCRdb table, and some are missing; sequencing was by immunoSEQ multiplex PCR. Among about 130,000 clones, roughly 80% were seen once, and the ten largest hold 3% to 4%. The specimen was PBMCs. The receptor set was obtained from a woman in her 40s in good health and CMV-seronegative.

This clone was counted only a few times. The chain recombines TRBV7-2 with TRBJ1-2; TRBD1 agrees at 7 bases. Germline V lookup: CDR1 SGHTA, CDR2 FQGNSA. CDR3 size: 12 residues. Trimming took 3 bases from V and 7 from J; bases not matched to a gene: 2. The CDR3 sequence is CASSLDRLGYTF. DNA for the CDR3: TGTGCCAGCAGCTTGGACAGGCTTGGCTACACCTTC.

The table lists this clone with a few counts. The chain carries TRBV27 and TRBJ1-6; D perhaps matches TRBD1 (5 bases). The CDR3 consists of 17 residues. Germline CDR1 and CDR2: MNHEY and SMNVEV (reference sequence). With 6 bases removed from V and 2 bases from J, the gap between germline ends came to 17 bases. CDR3 sequence: CASSHEGLRAYNSPLHF. CDR3 DNA: TGTGCCAGCAGCCACGAGGGACTGAGAGCCTATAATTCACCCCTCCACTTT.

This chain uses TRBV7-2 with TRBJ1-6, with 7 bases matching TRBD1. The J segment lost 11 bases and the V segment lost 1 base, leaving 5 bases of the junction unmatched. There are 14 residues in the CDR3. CDR1 and CDR2 from the germline V gene are SGHTA and FQGNSA. CDR3 loop: CASSLDVGGPPLHF. Here the CDR3 DNA reads TGTGCCAGCAGCTTAGATGTAGGGGGCCCACCCCTCCACTTT. Drawing the rest from reference TRBV7-2 and TRBJ1-6, the complete variable domain is GAGVSQSPSNKVTEKGKDVELRCDPISGHTALYWYRQSLGQGLEFLIYFQGNSAPDKSGLPSDRFSAERTGGSVSTLTIQRTQQEDSAVYLCASSLDVGGPPLHFGNGTRLTVT.

This chain connects TRBV18 to TRBJ2-7; D ambiguous. V was shortened by 4 bases and J by 3 bases, with 13 bases between the two germline ends. The CDR3 loop spans 14 amino acids. Germline CDR1 reads KGHSH; CDR2 reads LQKENI. Written as DNA, the CDR3 is TGTGCCAGCTCACACCGAGAATTCGGCTACGAGCAGTACTTC. Its protein is CASSHREFGYEQYF.

The chain combines TRBV6-4 with TRBJ1-1, with D perhaps TRBD1 (6 bases). Trimming left V 4 bases short and J 2 bases short, with 14 bases between. The V gene's germline CDR1 is MRHNA and CDR2 SNTAGT. The length of the CDR3 is 15 residues. Here the CDR3 DNA reads TGTGCCAGCAGTGGAGGACAGCTAATTAACACTGAAGCTTTCTTT. It is translated as CASSGGQLINTEAFF.

The rearrangement joins TRBV12-5 to TRBJ2-7; TRBD2 agrees at 8 bases. Germline V gives CDR1 LGHNT, CDR2 FRNRAP. CDR3 length equals 16 residues. V was pared by 0 bases and J by 3 bases, with 7 bases of the junction left unmatched. The CDR3 protein is CASGLVVLAGRYEQYF. CDR3 sequence (DNA): TGTGCTAGTGGTTTGGTAGTTCTAGCGGGCCGCTACGAGCAGTACTTC.

The J gene is TRBJ2-5, the V gene TRBV7-2; D is possibly TRBD1 (6 bases). The V and J ends lost 0 bases and 9 bases respectively, with 14 bases between them. This CDR3 spans 14 amino acids. CDR1 is SGHTA, CDR2 FQGNSA, per germline. The CDR3, as DNA: TGTGCCAGCAGCTTAGCGCAGGGGTTCGGGGCCCAGTACTTC. It codes for CASSLAQGFGAQYF.

The chain joins TRBV29-1 to TRBJ2-2, with 8 bases matching TRBD1. This CDR3 spans 13 amino acids. CDR1 and CDR2 (germline): SQVTM, ANQGSEA. The V segment lost 4 bases and the J segment 3 bases; nucleotides outside the gene matches: 1. The CDR3 is CSVVDRDTGELFF. The CDR3 DNA reads as TGCAGCGTTGTGGACAGGGACACCGGGGAGCTGTTTTTT.

This clone was detected once. CDR3 sequence (DNA): TGTGCCAGCAGCGGGGGACTCACAGGCTACGAGCAGTACTTC. It encodes CASSGGLTGYEQYF. V usage is TRBV4-2 and J usage is TRBJ2-7; D might be TRBD2 (6 bases). V was pared by 5 bases and J by 3 bases, with 14 bases between. Germline V CDR1 and CDR2: LGHNA, YNFKEQ. The CDR3 extends over 14 amino acids.

The chain combines TRBV7-3 with TRBJ2-5; perhaps TRBD1 as D (6 bases). In germline, CDR1 is SGHTA, CDR2 FQGTGA. V lost 5 bases to trimming and J lost 7 bases, with 14 bases between them. The CDR3 sequence is 13 residues long. The CDR3 DNA sequence: TGTGCCAGCAGCCCCGGCTCACAGGGGACCCAGTACTTC. As protein: CASSPGSQGTQYF.

V and J are TRBV6-5 and TRBJ2-3; TRBD2 agrees at 13 bases. V dropped 5 bases and J dropped 4; count of bases not matched to a gene: 3. Germline loops: CDR1 MNHEY, CDR2 SVGAGI. The CDR3 is 15 residues long. The CDR3 DNA follows: TGTGCCAGCAGTGGACTAGCGGGGGTTGCAGATACGCAGTATTTT. This encodes CASSGLAGVADTQYF.

The chain employs TRBV9 and TRBJ2-1; tentative D call: TRBD1 (6 bases). The CDR3 is 14 amino acids. Trimming cost V 1 base and J 6 bases, with 11 bases left between them. Per the germline V gene, CDR1 is SGDLS and CDR2 is YYNGEE. CDR3 in DNA: TGTGCCAGCAGCGTAATTGGGGGCAGCAATGAGCAGTTCTTC. Its protein product is CASSVIGGSNEQFF.

In this sample, this clone turned up a few times. One junction end disagrees with the germline gene, perhaps due to a read error. The genes are TRBV5-8 and TRBJ2-1, with 10 nucleotides matching TRBD1. The CDR3 spans 15 residues. The V gene's germline CDR1 is SGHTS and CDR2 YDEGEE. Here the CDR3 DNA reads TGTGCCAGCAGTTTGGGACAGGGGTACTACAATGAGCAGTTCTTC. This gives the protein CASSLGQGYYNEQFF.

This chain links TRBV29-1 with TRBJ2-7, with D possibly matching TRBD2 (6 bases). Germline V gene sequence: CDR1 SQVTM, CDR2 ANQGSEA. Between the trimmed V and J ends, which lost 4 bases and 5 bases, there was a span of 12 bases. CDR3 length equals 12 residues. CDR3 sequence (DNA): TGCAGCGTTGTGCGGGACGGCGACGAGCAGTACTTC. This codes for CSVVRDGDEQYF.

The chain carries TRBV29-1 and TRBJ1-5; the D is unclear. There are 14 residues in the CDR3. CDR1 SQVTM and CDR2 ANQGSEA come from the germline V gene. V lost 7 bases to trimming and J lost 4 bases, with 17 bases between them. CDR3 in amino acids: CSAQGQEGNQPQHF. In DNA, the CDR3 is TGCAGCGCCCAAGGGCAGGAGGGTAATCAGCCCCAGCATTTT.

This clone was picked up a small number of times. The CDR3 DNA follows: TGTGCCAGCAGTTTGAGGACAGACGAGCAGTACTTC. This translates into CASSLRTDEQYF. V gene TRBV6-6 combines with J gene TRBJ2-7, with D maybe TRBD1 (6 bases). The germline CDR1 and CDR2 sequences are MNHNY and SVGAGI (reference sequence). This CDR3 contains 12 residues. Between the trimmed V and J ends, which lost 4 bases and 5 bases, there was a span of 9 bases.

The CDR3 spells CASSAAGSGANVLTF. CDR3 nucleotides: TGTGCCAGCAGTGCTGCGGGTTCTGGGGCCAACGTCCTGACTTTC. The rearrangement links TRBV2 to TRBJ2-6; TRBD2 might be the D (5 bases). The CDR3 is 15 amino acids. V shed 4 bases and J shed 1 base, with 8 bases lying between them. In germline, CDR1 is SNHLY, CDR2 FYNNEI.

The chain is built from TRBV9 and TRBJ1-5, with 10 bases fitting TRBD1. J gave up 6 bases and V 3 bases, and 3 bases lay outside the gene matches. The CDR3 has 14 amino acids. The germline V gene encodes CDR1 SGDLS and CDR2 YYNGEE. The CDR3 sequence is CASSAGQGRQPQHF. The CDR3 bases are TGTGCCAGCAGCGCGGGACAGGGGCGTCAGCCCCAGCATTTT. Full variable domain (rest looked up from reference TRBV9 and TRBJ1-5): DSGVTQTPKHLITATGQRVTLRCSPRSGDLSVYWYQQSLDQGLQFLIQYYNGEERAKGNILERFSAQQFPDLHSELNLSSLELGDSALYFCASSAGQGRQPQHFGDGTRLSIL.

This clone was observed a few times. The J gene is TRBJ1-3, the V gene TRBV5-1; a weak D match, TRBD1 (5 bases). Germline V gene sequence: CDR1 SGHRS, CDR2 YFSETQ. V lost 3 bases and J 0 bases, leaving 19 bases between the germline ends. The CDR3 is made up of 18 amino acids. CDR3 nucleotide sequence: TGCGCCAGCAGCTCCACCGGGACTTCCAGCTTCTCTGGAAACACCATATATTTT. Protein product: CASSSTGTSSFSGNTIYF.

The chain combines TRBV6-5 with TRBJ1-1, with 8 bases fitting TRBD1. V was pared by 6 bases and J by 0 bases, with 3 bases of the junction left unmatched. The CDR3 length is 14 residues. Looked up from germline, CDR1 is MNHEY and CDR2 is SVGAGI. The CDR3 DNA follows: TGTGCCAGCAGCGACAGGGGCATGAACACTGAAGCTTTCTTT. Amino acids: CASSDRGMNTEAFF.

This chain uses TRBV6-1 with TRBJ1-2; D ambiguous. V was shortened by 0 bases and J by 4 bases, with 9 bases between the two germline ends. Germline V gene lookup returns CDR1 MNHNS and CDR2 SASEGT. The CDR3 runs 14 residues. For the CDR3, the DNA is TGTGCCAGCAGTGAAGCAGCAGACATCTATGGCTACACCTTC. Protein sequence: CASSEAADIYGYTF.